This T cell receptor (beta chain) was identified during a study of T cell changes during pregnancy in multiple sclerosis. Some clones are missing from TCRdb's copy, which holds only in-frame ones; the method was immunoSEQ multiplex PCR. Of around 28,000 clones listed, over 75% are singletons. The CDR3 has 13 residues. The germline gives CDR1 LNHDA, CDR2 SQIVND (reference sequence). Trimming removed 7 bases from V and 3 bases from J; junction bases left unmatched: 5. The sample in question was CD8+ T cells from peripheral blood mononuclear cells, obtained in the second trimester of pregnancy. The TCR was taken from a female donor with multiple sclerosis, enrolled in a pregnancy study. This chain uses TRBV19 with TRBJ2-7; 8 bases map to TRBD1. The CDR3 coding sequence is TGTGCCAGTAAGGACAGGGACTTCTACGAGCAGTACTTC. It specifies CASKDRDFYEQYF. The full variable domain, its missing parts supplied by reference TRBV19 and TRBJ2-7, is DGGITQSPKYLFRKEGQNVTLSCEQNLNHDAMYWYRQDPGQGLRLIYYSQIVNDFQKGDIAEGYSVSREKKESFPLTVTSAQKNPTAFYLCASKDRDFYEQYFGPGTRLTVT.